These 7 T cell receptor beta chains came from one sample sequenced in a study of T cells in Graves' hyperthyroidism and ophthalmopathy. From RNA transcripts, TCR beta CDR3 regions were amplified. First-round RT-PCR of the TCR CDR3 relied on the HTBI primer set. From the multiplex PCR reads, TCRdb called clonotypes with MiXCR, one entry per CDR3 protein. The sample lists fewer than 250,000 distinct CDR3 sequences; more than 15% were seen once. Input material: blood. These receptors came from a man in his fifties with Graves' hyperthyroidism.

This clonotype has a count of ten or more. V and J are TRBV16 and TRBJ2-1, with unresolved D. The CDR3 extends over 16 amino acids. Germline lookup yields CDR1 KGHSY and CDR2 FQNENV. With 0 bases removed from V and 2 bases from J, the gap between germline ends came to 11 bases. CDR3 in DNA: TGTGCCAGCAGCCAATCTTTGCGGAAAGCCTACAATGAGCAGTTCTTC. Residues: CASSQSLRKAYNEQFF.

At least ten counts were recorded for this clonotype. The chain has TRBV20-1 and TRBJ1-1; D is unclear. The CDR3 covers 15 residues. Trimming took 6 bases from V and 1 from J, leaving 18 bases between them. Germline V gives CDR1 DFQATT, CDR2 SNEGSKA (reference sequence). CDR3 region: CSALSSRIGNTEAFF. The CDR3 bases are TGCAGTGCCCTCTCATCCAGAATAGGGAACACTGAAGCTTTCTTT.

This chain connects TRBV12-3 or TRBV12-4 to TRBJ2-1, with 11 bases matching TRBD2. The CDR3 is made up of 14 amino acids. J gave up 10 bases and V 6 bases, and 8 bases lay outside the gene matches. The CDR3 spells CASSQTSGRSEQFF. Here the CDR3 DNA reads TGTGCCAGCAGCCAAACTAGCGGGAGATCGGAGCAGTTCTTC.

Only one count was recorded for this clonotype. This may stem from a read error, because a much larger clone lies one nucleotide away. The chain employs TRBV7-3 and TRBJ1-5, with D maybe TRBD1 (5 bases). This CDR3 has 16 residues. The germline gives CDR1 SGHTA, CDR2 FQGTGA. V was shortened by 5 bases and J by 13 bases, with 27 bases between the two germline ends. CDR3 region: CASSPGLAYSTDTQHF. The CDR3 DNA reads TGTGCCAGCAGCCCGGGGCTAGCGTATAGCACAGATACGCAGCATTTT. Full variable domain (rest looked up from reference TRBV7-3 and TRBJ1-5): GAGVSQTPSNKVTEKGKYVELRCDPISGHTALYWYRQSLGQGPEFLIYFQGTGAADDSGLPNDRFFAVRPEGSVSTLKIQRTERGDSAVYLCASSPGLAYSTDTQHFGDGTRLSIL.

The gene calls are TRBV10-3 and TRBJ1-5; D remains unclear. The CDR3 length is 13 residues. CDR1 is ENHRY and CDR2 is SYGVKD in the germline V gene. V was trimmed by 11 bases and J by 1 base, leaving 12 bases between them. CDR3 sequence (DNA): TGTGCCGCCTCGAGGGAGAGCAATCAGCCCCAGCATTTT. This encodes CAASRESNQPQHF.

The chain is built from TRBV11-3 and TRBJ2-3; the D is unclear. Trimming shortened V by 1 base and J by 5 bases, and 13 bases separated the two germline ends. This CDR3 has 15 amino acids. CDR1 and CDR2 (germline): SGHNT, YENEEA. CDR3 loop: CASSLGSKEGDTQYF. The CDR3 nucleotides are TGTGCCAGCAGCTTAGGGTCGAAAGAAGGAGATACGCAGTATTTT.

This clonotype was counted between two and nine times. V and J are TRBV7-9 and TRBJ1-6; TRBD1 aligns across 7 bases. Germline-derived CDR1 and CDR2 are SEHNR and FQNEAQ (reference sequence). The CDR3 runs 15 residues. V lost 5 bases, J lost 7 bases, and 8 bases stayed unmatched. The CDR3 here is CASSPPGDRNSPLHF. CDR3 nucleotide sequence: TGTGCCAGCAGCCCCCCGGGGGACAGAAATTCACCCCTCCACTTT.